This T cell receptor (beta chain) was observed in a study of blood T cell repertoires in COVID-19. Method: immunoSEQ multiplex PCR; TCRdb's copy keeps in-frame clones and lacks some. The sample shows around 79,000 clones, 75% to 90% of them seen only once. This CDR3 spans 13 amino acids. In germline, CDR1 is WSHSY, CDR2 SAAADI. Trimming stripped 6 bases from V and 10 bases from J, with 16 bases between. The clonotype comes from an older man with active or convalescent COVID-19. The material sequenced was peripheral blood. This chain links TRBV10-2 with TRBJ2-1, with D tentatively TRBD1 (6 bases). Written as DNA, the CDR3 is TGCGCCAGCAGCCAGACAGGCCAGAGGGAGCAGTTCTTC. It translates to CASSQTGQREQFF.